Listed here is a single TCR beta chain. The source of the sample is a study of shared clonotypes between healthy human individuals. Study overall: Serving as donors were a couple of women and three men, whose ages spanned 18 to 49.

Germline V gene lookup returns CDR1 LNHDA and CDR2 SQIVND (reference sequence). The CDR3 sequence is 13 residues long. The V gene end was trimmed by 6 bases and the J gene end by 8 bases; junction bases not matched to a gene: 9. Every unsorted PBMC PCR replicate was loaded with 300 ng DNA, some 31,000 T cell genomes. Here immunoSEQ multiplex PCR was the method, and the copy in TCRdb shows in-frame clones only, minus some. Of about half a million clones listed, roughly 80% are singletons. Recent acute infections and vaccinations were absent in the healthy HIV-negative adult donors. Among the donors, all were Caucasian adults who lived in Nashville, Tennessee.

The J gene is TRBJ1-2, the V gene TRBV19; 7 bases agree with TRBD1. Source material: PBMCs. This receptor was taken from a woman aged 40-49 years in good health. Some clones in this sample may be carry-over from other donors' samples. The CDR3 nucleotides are TGTGCCAGTAGCGAGGGACAGAACCTAGGCTACACCTTC. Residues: CASSEGQNLGYTF.